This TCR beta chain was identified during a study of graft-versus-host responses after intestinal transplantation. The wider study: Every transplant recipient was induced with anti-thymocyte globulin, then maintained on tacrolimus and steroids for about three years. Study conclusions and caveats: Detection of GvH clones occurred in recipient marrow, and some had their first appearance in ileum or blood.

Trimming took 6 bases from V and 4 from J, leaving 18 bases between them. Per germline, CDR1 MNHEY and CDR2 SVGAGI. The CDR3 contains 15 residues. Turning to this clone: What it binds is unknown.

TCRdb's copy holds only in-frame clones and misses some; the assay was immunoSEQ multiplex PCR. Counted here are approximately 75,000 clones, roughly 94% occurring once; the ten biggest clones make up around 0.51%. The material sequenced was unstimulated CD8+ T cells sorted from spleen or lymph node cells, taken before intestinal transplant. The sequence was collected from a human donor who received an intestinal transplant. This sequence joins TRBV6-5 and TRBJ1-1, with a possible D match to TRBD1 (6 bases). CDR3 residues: CASSPGTLRGTEAFF. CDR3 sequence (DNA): TGTGCCAGCAGCCCCGGGACACTAAGAGGCACTGAAGCTTTCTTT.